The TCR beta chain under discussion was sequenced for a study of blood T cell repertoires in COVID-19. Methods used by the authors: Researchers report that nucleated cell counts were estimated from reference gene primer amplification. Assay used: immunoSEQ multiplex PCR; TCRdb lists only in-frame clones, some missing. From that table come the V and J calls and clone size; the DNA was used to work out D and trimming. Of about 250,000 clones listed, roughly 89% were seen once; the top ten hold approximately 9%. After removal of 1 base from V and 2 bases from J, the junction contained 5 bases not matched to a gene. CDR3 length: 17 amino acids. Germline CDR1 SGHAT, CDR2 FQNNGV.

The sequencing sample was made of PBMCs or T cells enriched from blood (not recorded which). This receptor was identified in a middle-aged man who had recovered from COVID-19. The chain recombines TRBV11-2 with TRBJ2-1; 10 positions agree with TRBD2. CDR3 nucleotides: TGTGCCAGCAGCTTAGGGATAGCGGGAGGTCCCTACAATGAGCAGTTCTTC. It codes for CASSLGIAGGPYNEQFF.